These 12 T cell receptor beta chains came from one sample sequenced in a study of Ad26.COV2.S vaccination and SARS-CoV-2 variants. Treatment denoted: about 20 received Ad26.COV2.S at low or high dose, single or two shots; a few received placebo; per-sample allocation not given. On day 63 after the first injection, vaccine and placebo recipients gave samples. The table came from immunoSEQ multiplex PCR; TCRdb's copy has only in-frame clones and leaves some out. Of around 300,000 clones listed, around 89% are singletons. Material: peripheral blood, obtained in a trial of Ad26.COV2.S vaccine versus placebo. These receptors originate from a person aged 18-60 years who received the Ad26.COV2.S COVID-19 vaccine or a placebo.

This clone came up once. This chain links TRBV7-3 with TRBJ2-3; 8 bases fit TRBD2. The CDR3 runs 16 residues. V lost 2 bases, J lost 2 bases, and 6 bases stayed unmatched. Germline lookup yields CDR1 SGHTA and CDR2 FQGTGA. CDR3 residues: CASSLRAGGPTDTQYF. DNA of the CDR3: TGTGCCAGCAGCTTACGGGCGGGAGGCCCCACAGATACGCAGTATTTT.

The chain joins TRBV30 to TRBJ1-1; D not certain. The CDR3 sequence is 11 residues long. Germline V gives CDR1 GTSNPN, CDR2 SVGIG (reference sequence). V gave up 6 bases and J gave up 5 bases, with 10 bases separating them. The CDR3 nucleotides read TGTGCCTGCTACGGCGGGACTGAAGCTTTCTTT. This translates into CACYGGTEAFF.

The J gene is TRBJ1-2, the V gene TRBV19; D ambiguous. Germline V gene sequence: CDR1 LNHDA, CDR2 SQIVND (reference sequence). Trimming left V 4 bases short and J 2 bases short, with 17 bases between. This CDR3 has 16 amino acids. CDR3 nucleotide sequence: TGTGCCAGTAGTACCTCTTCGGCGAAGCGAAACTATGGCTACACCTTC. Its protein is CASSTSSAKRNYGYTF.

V is TRBV4-2 and J is TRBJ1-5; 8 nucleotides agree with TRBD1. V was pared by 0 bases and J by 5 bases, with 6 bases of the junction left unmatched. Germline loops: CDR1 LGHNA, CDR2 YNFKEQ. The CDR3 totals 16 residues. The CDR3 bases are TGTGCCAGCAGCCAAGACGACAGGGGCGCCTATCAGCCCCAGCATTTT. Translated: CASSQDDRGAYQPQHF.

J is TRBJ2-2 and V is TRBV30, with D maybe TRBD1 (6 bases). This CDR3 is 14 amino acids long. Per the germline V gene, CDR1 is GTSNPN and CDR2 is SVGIG (reference sequence). The V and J ends lost 8 bases and 0 bases respectively, with 13 bases between them. CDR3 bases: TGTGCCGGAGGACAGACCGCGAACACCGGGGAGCTGTTTTTT. Its translation is CAGGQTANTGELFF. Looking up the rest from reference TRBV30 and TRBJ2-2 gives the full variable domain: SQTIHQWPATLVQPVGSPLSLECTVEGTSNPNLYWYRQAAGRGLQLLFYSVGIGQISSEVPQNLSASRPQDRQFILSSKKLLLSDSGFYLCAGGQTANTGELFFGEGSRLTVL.

The chain carries TRBV19 and TRBJ1-5; no clear D gene. This CDR3 is built from 16 residues. Germline V gives CDR1 LNHDA, CDR2 SQIVND (reference sequence). V was shortened by 4 bases and J by 0 bases, with 13 bases between the two germline ends. The DNA of the CDR3 is TGTGCCAGTAGTAACGACGGCAGCTATAGCAATCAGCCCCAGCATTTT. Its protein product is CASSNDGSYSNQPQHF.

V is TRBV7-3 and J is TRBJ2-1, with 8 bases aligning to TRBD2. This CDR3 has 14 amino acids. V lost 3 bases to trimming and J lost 6 bases; unmatched junction nucleotides: 4. CDR1 SGHTA and CDR2 FQGTGA come from the germline V gene. CDR3 in amino acids: CASSFSGSSNEQFF. In DNA form, the CDR3 reads TGTGCCAGCAGCTTCAGCGGGAGCAGCAATGAGCAGTTCTTC.

The chain couples TRBV10-3 to TRBJ1-2, with D perhaps matching TRBD1 (6 bases). The V gene's germline CDR1 is ENHRY and CDR2 SYGVKD. With 3 bases removed from V and 7 bases from J, the gap between germline ends came to 15 bases. The CDR3 is made up of 14 amino acids. This CDR3 reads CAISEGQGMGGYTF. DNA for the CDR3: TGTGCCATCAGTGAAGGTCAGGGGATGGGTGGCTACACCTTC.

The rearrangement joins TRBV30 to TRBJ1-4, with TRBD1 matching over 7 bases. CDR1 and CDR2 from the germline V gene are GTSNPN and SVGIG (reference sequence). J lost 3 bases, V lost 5 bases, and 6 bases had no gene match. The CDR3 extends over 14 amino acids. CDR3 sequence (DNA): TGTGCCTGGGAGAGGGGGCCGGCTAATGAAAAACTGTTTTTT. It yields the protein CAWERGPANEKLFF.

V usage is TRBV28 and J usage is TRBJ2-3; 16 nucleotides line up with TRBD2. CDR1 is MDHEN, CDR2 SYDVKM, per germline. After removal of 6 bases from V and 0 bases from J, the junction contained 9 bases not matched to a gene. CDR3 length: 19 residues. Here the CDR3 reads CASRPSGTSGRASTDTQYF. The CDR3 nucleotides are TGTGCCAGCAGGCCTTCCGGGACTAGCGGGAGGGCTAGCACAGATACGCAGTATTTT.

This sequence joins TRBV2 and TRBJ1-3; no clear D gene. The germline CDR1 and CDR2 sequences are SNHLY and FYNNEI. CDR3 length equals 14 residues. V was cut by 10 bases and J by 7 bases, with 20 bases left in between. The CDR3 DNA reads TGTGCCACTACACTGGGTCAGACGGTGAACACCATATATTTT. It translates to CATTLGQTVNTIYF.

On this clone itself: Relative to the germline gene, one junction end is altered; a read error may explain this. The J gene is TRBJ1-1, the V gene TRBV19, with D possibly matching TRBD1 (6 bases). CDR3 length: 12 amino acids. CDR1 LNHDA and CDR2 SQIVND come from the germline V gene (reference sequence). The DNA for the CDR3 is TGTGCCAGTAGAATAGGGGGTACTGAAGCTTTCTTT. Residues: CASRIGGTEAFF.